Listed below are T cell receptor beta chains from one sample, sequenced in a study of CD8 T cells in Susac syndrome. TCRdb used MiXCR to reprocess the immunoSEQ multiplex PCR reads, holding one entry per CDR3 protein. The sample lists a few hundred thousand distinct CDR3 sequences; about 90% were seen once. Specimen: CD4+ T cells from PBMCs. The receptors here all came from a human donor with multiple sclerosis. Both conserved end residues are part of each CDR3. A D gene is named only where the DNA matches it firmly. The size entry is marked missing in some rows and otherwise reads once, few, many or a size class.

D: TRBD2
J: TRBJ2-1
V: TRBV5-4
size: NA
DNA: TGTGCCAGCAGCCTGGGGACTAGCGGGCGAGACGCTTACAATGAGCAGTTCTTC
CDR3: CASSLGTSGRDAYNEQFF

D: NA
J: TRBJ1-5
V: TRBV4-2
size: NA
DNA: TGTGCCAGCAGCCAAGACCGAAAACCCGGGTACCAGCCCCAGCATTTT
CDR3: CASSQDRKPGYQPQHF

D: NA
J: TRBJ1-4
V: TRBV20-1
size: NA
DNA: TGCAGTGCTAGGGGGGGGGCGAAGGAAAAACTGTTTTTT
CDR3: CSARGGAKEKLFF

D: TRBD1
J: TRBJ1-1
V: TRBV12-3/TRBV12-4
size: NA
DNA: TGTGCCAGCATCCAGGGACAGGGGGTGTTCACTGAAGCTTTCTTT
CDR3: CASIQGQGVFTEAFF

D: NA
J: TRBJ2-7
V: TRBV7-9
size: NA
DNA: TGTGCCAGCAGCCCGGACCCTCCCCTCTCCTACGAGCAGTACTTC
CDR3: CASSPDPPLSYEQYF

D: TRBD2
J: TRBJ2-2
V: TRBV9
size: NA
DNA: TGTGCCAGCAGCCACGGGGAGGGGTTGAGACTAGCGGGGCCCGGGGAGCTGTTTTTT
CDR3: CASSHGEGLRLAGPGELFF

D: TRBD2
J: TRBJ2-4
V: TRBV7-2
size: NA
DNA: TGTGCCAGCAGCTCGGGGGGGCTAGCGGGAGGTAACATTCAGTACTTC
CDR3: CASSSGGLAGGNIQYF

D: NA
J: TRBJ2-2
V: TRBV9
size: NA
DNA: TGTGCCAGCAGCGTAGACTACGGGGAGCTGTTTTTT
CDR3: CASSVDYGELFF

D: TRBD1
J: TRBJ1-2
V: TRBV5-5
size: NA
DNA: TGTGCCAGCAGCTTGGTTGGGACAGACTATGGCTACACCTTC
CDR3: CASSLVGTDYGYTF

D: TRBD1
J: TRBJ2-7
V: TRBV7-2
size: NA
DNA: TGTGCCAGCCGGCCGGACAGGGAGGAATCCTACGAGCAGTACTTC
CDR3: CASRPDREESYEQYF

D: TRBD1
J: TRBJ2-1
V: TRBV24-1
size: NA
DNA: TGTGCCACCAGTGATCCCCCGGGACAGGGGGCCAACTACAATGAGCAGTTCTTC
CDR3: CATSDPPGQGANYNEQFF

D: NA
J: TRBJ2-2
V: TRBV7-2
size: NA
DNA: TGTGCCAGCAGCCCTAGTGGCGCAGGCCGTAGCACCGGGGAGCTGTTTTTT
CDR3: CASSPSGAGRSTGELFF

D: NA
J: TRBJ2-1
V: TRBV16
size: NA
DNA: TGTGCCAGCAGCCAATCGATCAGGCGGATATACAATGAGCAGTTCTTC
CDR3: CASSQSIRRIYNEQFF

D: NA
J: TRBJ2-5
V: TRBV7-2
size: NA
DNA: TGTGCCAGCAGCTTAGCCCGGAACTCAAAAGAGACCCAGTACTTC
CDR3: CASSLARNSKETQYF

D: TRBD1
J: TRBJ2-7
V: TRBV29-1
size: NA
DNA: TGCAGCGTGACAGGGGGCTTGAACGAGCAGTACTTC
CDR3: CSVTGGLNEQYF

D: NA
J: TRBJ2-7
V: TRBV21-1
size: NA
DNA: TGTGCCAGCAACGGAGCGGGGGTTACCTACGAGCAGTACTTC
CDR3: CASNGAGVTYEQYF

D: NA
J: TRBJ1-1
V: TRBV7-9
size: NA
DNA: TGTGCCAGCAGCTTATTCCCCCGGCCCAACACTGAAGCTTTCTTT
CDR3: CASSLFPRPNTEAFF

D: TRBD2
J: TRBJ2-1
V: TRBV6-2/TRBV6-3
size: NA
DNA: TGTGCCAGCAGTCTAGCGGGAGCTCCTTACTACAATGAGCAGTTCTTC
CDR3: CASSLAGAPYYNEQFF

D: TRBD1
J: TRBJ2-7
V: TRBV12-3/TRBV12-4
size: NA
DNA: TGTGCCAGCACTCTCGGACAGGGGAGGTACGAGCAGTACTTC
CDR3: CASTLGQGRYEQYF

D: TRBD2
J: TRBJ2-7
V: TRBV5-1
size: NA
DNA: TGCGCCAGCAGCTCGGCGACTAGCGGGATCCACGAGCAGTACTTC
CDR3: CASSSATSGIHEQYF

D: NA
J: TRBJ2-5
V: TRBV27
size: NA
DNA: TGTGCCAGCAGAACAGAGTACCAAGAGACCCAGTACTTC
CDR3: CASRTEYQETQYF

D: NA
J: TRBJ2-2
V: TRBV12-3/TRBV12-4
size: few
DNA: TGTGCCAGCAGTGGCACCGGGGAGCTGTTTTTT
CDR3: CASSGTGELFF

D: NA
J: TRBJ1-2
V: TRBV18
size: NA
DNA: TGTGCCAGCTCACCATCCCCAGAAAACTATGGCTACACCTTC
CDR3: CASSPSPENYGYTF

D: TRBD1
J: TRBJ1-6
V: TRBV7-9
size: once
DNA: TGTGCCAGCAGGCCGTATCAGGGGGCTTTGGATTCACCCCTCCACTTT
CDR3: CASRPYQGALDSPLHF

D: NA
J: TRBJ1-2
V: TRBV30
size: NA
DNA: TGTGCCTGGAGCGAGGTAGGATTAAACTATGGCTACACCTTC
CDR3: CAWSEVGLNYGYTF

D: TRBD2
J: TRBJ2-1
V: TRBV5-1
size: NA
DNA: TGCGCCAGCAGCTTATTGGCGGGAGGGACTCATGAGCAGTTCTTC
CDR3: CASSLLAGGTHEQFF

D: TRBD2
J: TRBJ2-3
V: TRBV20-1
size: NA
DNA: TGCAGTGCTAGACTAGCGGGAGATACGCAGTATTTT
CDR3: CSARLAGDTQYF

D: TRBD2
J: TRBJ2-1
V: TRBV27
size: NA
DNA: TGTGCCAGCAGTTTACGACTAGCGGGACTGCGGGACAATGAGCAGTTCTTC
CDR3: CASSLRLAGLRDNEQFF

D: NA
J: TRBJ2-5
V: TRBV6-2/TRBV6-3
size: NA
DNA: TGTGCCAGCGCTAGGCAAGAGACCCAGTACTTC
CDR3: CASARQETQYF

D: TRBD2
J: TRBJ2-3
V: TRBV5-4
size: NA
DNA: TGTGCCAGCAGATCGCGACTAGCGCCTAGCACAGATACGCAGTATTTT
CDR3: CASRSRLAPSTDTQYF